This TCR beta chain stems from a study of vaccination effects on CD4 cells after COVID-19. Across the whole study: Post-vaccine samples followed the second dose by a median of 72 days.

The CDR3 runs 11 residues. Germline assignment: CDR1 SNHLY and CDR2 FYNNEI. V lost 3 bases and J 8 bases, leaving 5 bases between the germline ends. TCRdb's table, derived via immunoSEQ multiplex PCR, lists solely in-frame clones and lacks some. The data show 30,000 to 40,000 clones, with approximately 77% seen just once and under 8% held by the top ten. Researchers isolated CD4+ T cells once less than 13 days of culture had elapsed. The individual was infected with SARS-CoV-2 between March and December 2020, as confirmed by PCR. Each person got two doses of an mRNA SARS-CoV-2 vaccine, BNT162b2 or mRNA-1273. On both days 3 and 7, half of the culture medium was replaced with IL-2 medium. Regarding this clone: Its antigen is unidentified.

The material sequenced was CD4+ T cells from PBMCs cultured without peptide, taken after COVID-19 vaccination. The V and J genes are TRBV2 and TRBJ2-4; unclear D gene. The source of this sequence is a human donor who had a prior SARS-CoV-2 infection. DNA for the CDR3: TGTGCCAGCAGTGAGAGGTACATTCAGTACTTC. It translates to CASSERYIQYF.